The 31 T cell receptor beta chains presented below share a single source sample, sequenced in a study of identical twins. Each CDR3 protein gets one entry after TCRdb re-called the 5' RACE reads with MiXCR. The sample yields 450,000 or so distinct CDR3 sequences, about 14% seen once. These data also featured in a second study, about yellow fever vaccine responses in identical twins.

The sample comprised CD4+ T cells sorted from blood. The receptors were gathered from a woman aged 18-30 years in good health.

This clonotype has more than one count but fewer than ten. V and J are TRBV12-3 or TRBV12-4 and TRBJ2-3, with D perhaps matching TRBD2 (6 bases). V dropped 3 bases and J dropped 6 bases, with 19 bases sitting between them. This CDR3 contains 16 residues. The CDR3 protein is CASSFGSGRGLDTQYF. The CDR3 nucleotides are TGTGCCAGCAGTTTCGGGAGCGGGCGAGGGTTGGATACGCAGTATTTT.

This clonotype was picked up many times. The CDR3 spells CASSLGGTGDTEAFF. The CDR3 DNA sequence: TGTGCCAGCAGCTTGGGCGGGACAGGGGACACTGAAGCTTTCTTT. This chain connects TRBV7-6 to TRBJ1-1, with 10 bases that match TRBD1. V lost 3 bases to trimming and J lost 3 bases; unmatched junction nucleotides: 4. The length of the CDR3 is 15 residues. Per germline, CDR1 SGHVS and CDR2 FNYEAQ.

There are a few counts of this clonotype. This sequence joins TRBV5-1 and TRBJ2-1; perhaps TRBD2 as D (5 bases). The CDR3 consists of 15 residues. Germline CDR1 reads SGHRS; CDR2 reads YFSETQ. V was clipped by 0 bases and J by 7 bases, with 14 bases between them. CDR3 residues: CASSLGSVRGNEQFF. CDR3 DNA: TGCGCCAGCAGCTTGGGAAGCGTACGAGGGAATGAGCAGTTCTTC.

The chain employs TRBV20-1 and TRBJ2-5, with D tentatively TRBD1 or TRBD2 (5 bases each). CDR1 is DFQATT, CDR2 SNEGSKA, per germline (reference sequence). The germline V and J ends were trimmed by 1 base and 8 bases, with 14 bases remaining between them. The CDR3 totals 13 residues. In DNA form, the CDR3 reads TGCAGTGCTAGAGGAGACGGGGCTAAAACCCAGTACTTC. Translated: CSARGDGAKTQYF.

V gene TRBV4-1 combines with J gene TRBJ2-6; 9 bases are shared with TRBD1. Germline-derived CDR1 and CDR2 are MGHRA and YSYEKL. The CDR3 is 18 residues long. The trim removed 0 bases at V and 3 bases at J, leaving 6 bases unmatched. The chain's CDR3 is CASSQDTGGLGGANVLTF. The CDR3, as DNA: TGCGCCAGCAGCCAAGATACAGGGGGCTTAGGTGGGGCCAACGTCCTGACTTTC.

The CDR3 loop is CASSPGTSGGHEQYF. As DNA, the CDR3 is TGTGCCAGCAGCCCGGGGACTAGCGGGGGCCACGAGCAGTACTTC. The chain uses TRBV11-3 and TRBJ2-7, with TRBD2 matching 14 bases. Unmatched junction bases numbered 5, after V lost 5 bases and J lost 5 bases. The CDR3 sequence is 15 residues long. Germline lookup yields CDR1 SGHNT and CDR2 YENEEA.

The chain links TRBV4-1 to TRBJ2-3, with 9 bases identical to TRBD2. J lost 4 bases, V lost 1 base, and 3 bases had no gene match. Per the germline V gene, CDR1 is MGHRA and CDR2 is YSYEKL. This CDR3 has 15 residues. The CDR3 sequence: CASSQGLAVSDTQYF. The CDR3 DNA reads TGCGCCAGCAGCCAAGGACTAGCGGTTTCAGATACGCAGTATTTT.

The V and J genes are TRBV7-2 and TRBJ2-1; D is perhaps TRBD2 (6 bases). The V end was cut by 5 bases, the J end by 3 bases, with 11 bases between. The CDR3 has 14 residues. Germline assignment: CDR1 SGHTA and CDR2 FQGNSA. The CDR3, as DNA: TGTGCCAGCAGCCTGGGACTCGTCTACAATGAGCAGTTCTTC. It is translated as CASSLGLVYNEQFF.

J is TRBJ2-3 and V is TRBV11-2; 7 bases line up with TRBD2. The CDR3 runs 14 residues. V dropped 8 bases and J dropped 6; count of bases not matched to a gene: 11. Per germline, CDR1 SGHAT and CDR2 FQNNGV. Here the CDR3 reads CASGKRDPEDTQYF. CDR3 sequence (DNA): TGTGCCAGCGGAAAGCGGGATCCCGAGGATACGCAGTATTTT.

The CDR3 region is CASSATGANVLTF. The CDR3 nucleotides are TGTGCCAGCAGTGCTACTGGGGCCAACGTCCTGACTTTC. The gene calls are TRBV6-1 and TRBJ2-6; D gene uncertain. CDR3 size: 13 residues. V gave up 4 bases and J gave up 2 bases, with 3 bases separating them. Per the germline V gene, CDR1 is MNHNS and CDR2 is SASEGT.

This clonotype was recorded a few times. The chain carries TRBV7-9 and TRBJ2-1; 10 positions agree with TRBD2. The CDR3 length is 15 residues. In germline, CDR1 is SEHNR, CDR2 FQNEAQ (reference sequence). V shed 2 bases, J shed 6 bases, and the junction held 4 bases outside the gene matches. CDR3 nucleotides: TGTGCCAGCAGCTTACTAGCGGGAGATATCAATGAGCAGTTCTTC. Its translation is CASSLLAGDINEQFF.

J is TRBJ2-1 and V is TRBV19; TRBD2 matches 7 bases. V dropped 8 bases and J dropped 6; count of bases not matched to a gene: 4. Per the germline V gene, CDR1 is LNHDA and CDR2 is SQIVND (reference sequence). This CDR3 contains 12 residues. The CDR3 here is CASGSGGNEQFF. CDR3 sequence (DNA): TGTGCCAGTGGTTCGGGAGGCAATGAGCAGTTCTTC. Drawing the rest from reference TRBV19 and TRBJ2-1, the complete variable domain is DGGITQSPKYLFRKEGQNVTLSCEQNLNHDAMYWYRQDPGQGLRLIYYSQIVNDFQKGDIAEGYSVSREKKESFPLTVTSAQKNPTAFYLCASGSGGNEQFFGPGTRLTVL.

The rearrangement uses TRBV12-3 or TRBV12-4 and TRBJ1-1; D is uncertain. V lost 2 bases and J 3 bases, leaving 7 bases between the germline ends. The CDR3 length is 13 residues. The CDR3 loop is CASSLWADTEAFF. The CDR3 DNA sequence: TGTGCCAGCAGTTTATGGGCAGACACTGAAGCTTTCTTT.

V is TRBV6-5 and J is TRBJ2-7; D not resolved. CDR3 size: 14 residues. CDR1 and CDR2 (germline): MNHEY, SVGAGI. Trimming cost V 2 bases and J 2 bases, with 10 bases left between them. Here the CDR3 reads CASSYGYRTYEQYF. Written as DNA, the CDR3 is TGTGCCAGCAGTTACGGCTACAGAACCTACGAGCAGTACTTC.

This clonotype occurred many times. The rearrangement joins TRBV29-1 to TRBJ2-3; 7 bases are shared with TRBD2. Losses at the gene ends were 5 bases for V and 4 bases for J; bases not matched to a gene: 12. There are 15 residues in the CDR3. The germline gives CDR1 SQVTM, CDR2 ANQGSEA. CDR3 in DNA: TGCAGCGTTTACCCCTATAGCGGGCTGGCAGATACGCAGTATTTT. This codes for CSVYPYSGLADTQYF.

This clonotype came up many times. The chain is built from TRBV7-3 and TRBJ2-5, with 13 bases lining up with TRBD2. CDR3 length equals 14 residues. Germline CDR1 is SGHTA and CDR2 is FQGTGA. Trimming at V came to 6 bases and at J to 5 bases, leaving 3 bases not matched to a gene. CDR3 coding DNA: TGTGCCAGCAGTCTGACTAGCGGGGGGGAGACCCAGTACTTC. Encoded protein: CASSLTSGGETQYF.

Many counts were recorded for this clonotype. V is TRBV5-1 and J is TRBJ2-7; D is undetermined. Trimming took off 0 bases at V and 4 bases at J, with 11 bases between the two ends. CDR1 SGHRS and CDR2 YFSETQ come from the germline V gene. The CDR3 totals 14 residues. CDR3 loop: CASSLEGATYEQYF. The CDR3 nucleotides are TGCGCCAGCAGCTTGGAAGGAGCGACGTACGAGCAGTACTTC.

This chain uses TRBV7-3 with TRBJ2-3; D perhaps matches TRBD1 (6 bases). Trimming removed 1 base at V and 2 bases at J, with 10 bases between. The germline gives CDR1 SGHTA, CDR2 FQGTGA. The CDR3 totals 15 residues. CDR3 region: CASSLMGQLTDTQYF. Here the CDR3 DNA reads TGTGCCAGCAGCTTAATGGGACAACTCACAGATACGCAGTATTTT.

The gene calls are TRBV9 and TRBJ2-6, with 12 bases lining up with TRBD2. This CDR3 has 19 residues. V dropped 4 bases and J dropped 0; count of bases not matched to a gene: 8. Germline loops: CDR1 SGDLS, CDR2 YYNGEE. CDR3 amino acids: CASSPGLAGPGSGANVLTF. Here the CDR3 DNA reads TGTGCCAGCAGCCCAGGACTAGCGGGACCCGGCTCTGGGGCCAACGTCCTGACTTTC.

In this sample, this clonotype turned up a few times. The chain employs TRBV29-1 and TRBJ2-7; possible D gene TRBD2, 6 bases. The germline gives CDR1 SQVTM, CDR2 ANQGSEA. Trimming took 4 bases from V and 5 from J, leaving 9 bases between them. The CDR3 extends over 11 amino acids. CDR3 sequence: CSVGSGDEQYF. In DNA, the CDR3 is TGCAGCGTTGGATCGGGGGACGAGCAGTACTTC.

The chain couples TRBV20-1 to TRBJ2-3, with unresolved D. In germline, CDR1 is DFQATT, CDR2 SNEGSKA (reference sequence). Trimming removed 6 bases at V and 1 base at J, with 17 bases between. There are 15 residues in the CDR3. CDR3 sequence: CSAPERVIGTDTQYF. CDR3 coding DNA: TGCAGTGCCCCAGAACGGGTAATAGGCACAGATACGCAGTATTTT.

This clonotype was picked up a small number of times. This chain uses TRBV25-1 with TRBJ2-1; 7 positions agree with TRBD2. In germline, CDR1 is MGHDK, CDR2 SYGVNS. The CDR3 loop spans 14 amino acids. V lost 6 bases to trimming and J lost 4 bases; unmatched junction nucleotides: 6. DNA of the CDR3: TGTGCCAGCAGAAGCGGGAATGCTTACAATGAGCAGTTCTTC. This codes for CASRSGNAYNEQFF.

This clonotype has ten or more counts. The CDR3 spells CASSFLHEKLFF. The CDR3 nucleotides read TGTGCCAGCAGCTTTCTTCATGAAAAACTGTTTTTT. The chain is built from TRBV7-9 and TRBJ1-4; no clear D. The CDR3 has 12 residues. Germline V gene lookup returns CDR1 SEHNR and CDR2 FQNEAQ (reference sequence). V shed 3 bases and J shed 6 bases, with 5 bases lying between them.

DNA of the CDR3: TGCGCCAGCAGCTTGGTGGCTTCCACCGGGGAGCTGTTTTTT. Translated, it gives CASSLVASTGELFF. The rearrangement joins TRBV5-1 to TRBJ2-2; D is unclear. Looked up from germline, CDR1 is SGHRS and CDR2 is YFSETQ. This CDR3 has 14 amino acids. Between the trimmed V and J ends, which lost 0 bases and 4 bases, there was a span of 7 bases.

The chain has TRBV7-2 and TRBJ2-1; 9 bases fit TRBD2. Germline V gene data show CDR1 as SGHTA and CDR2 as FQGNSA. J lost 4 bases, V lost 6 bases, and 10 bases had no gene match. CDR3 length: 16 residues. The CDR3 sequence: CASSSRAGGYYNEQFF. The CDR3 DNA follows: TGTGCCAGCAGTTCCCGGGCGGGAGGGTATTACAATGAGCAGTTCTTC.

With regard to this clonotype: Because the CDR3's place on the DNA is in doubt, the DNA is left out and the CDR3 is given as listed by TCRdb. The CDR3 reads CSVVVGQGNIRFF. The chain carries TRBV29-1 and TRBJ2-1; the D call TRBD1 from the table was never checked on the DNA. CDR1 SQVTM and CDR2 ANQGSEA come from the germline V gene. The CDR3 numbers 13 amino acids, ends counted.

This clonotype has a count of ten or more. The rearrangement links TRBV10-3 to TRBJ2-7; 11 bases agree with TRBD2. V was pared by 10 bases and J by 5 bases, with 7 bases of the junction left unmatched. Germline V lookup: CDR1 ENHRY, CDR2 SYGVKD. This CDR3 is built from 13 residues. The CDR3 sequence: CATDGLAGDEQYF. CDR3 nucleotide sequence: TGTGCCACCGACGGACTAGCGGGCGACGAGCAGTACTTC.

V is TRBV3-1 and J is TRBJ1-1; 10 bases align to TRBD1. The CDR3 loop spans 15 amino acids. Germline V gives CDR1 LGHDT, CDR2 YNNKEL (reference sequence). The V segment lost 1 base and the J segment 6 bases; nucleotides outside the gene matches: 5. The CDR3 region is CASSQAGQGTAEAFF. CDR3 bases: TGTGCCAGCAGCCAAGCGGGACAGGGGACTGCTGAAGCTTTCTTT.

With regard to this clonotype: At one of its ends the junction is not consistent with the germline gene, which may arise from a read error. The chain uses TRBV15 and TRBJ2-1; no firm D call. This CDR3 region has 15 residues. Germline V gene lookup returns CDR1 LNHNV and CDR2 YYDKDF (reference sequence). The CDR3 coding sequence is TGTGCCACCAGCAGAGATTACCCCTCCGACAATGAGCAGTTCTTC. Amino acid sequence: CATSRDYPSDNEQFF.

This clonotype turned up a few times. The chain combines TRBV15 with TRBJ2-3; TRBD2 might be the D (6 bases). The CDR3 covers 19 residues. Germline V gene data show CDR1 as LNHNV and CDR2 as YYDKDF (reference sequence). The germline V and J ends were trimmed by 9 bases and 3 bases, with 31 bases remaining between them. Here the CDR3 DNA reads TGTGCCACTACCAAACGGACCCTTCGTCACGGGAGTCTTACAGATACGCAGTATTTT. Protein sequence: CATTKRTLRHGSLTDTQYF.

This chain links TRBV15 with TRBJ1-3; no clear D gene. The CDR3 sequence is 13 residues long. V lost 5 bases to trimming and J lost 0 bases, with 5 bases between them. Germline lookup yields CDR1 LNHNV and CDR2 YYDKDF (reference sequence). CDR3 in DNA: TGTGCCACCAGCCGCAACTCTGGAAACACCATATATTTT. This encodes CATSRNSGNTIYF. Complete variable domain (other parts from reference TRBV15 and TRBJ1-3): DAMVIQNPRYQVTQFGKPVTLSCSQTLNHNVMYWYQQKSSQAPKLLFHYYDKDFNNEADTPDNFQSRRPNTSFCFLDIRSPGLGDTAMYLCATSRNSGNTIYFGEGSWLTVV.